The 11 T cell receptor beta chains below come from one sample, sequenced in a study of blood T cell repertoires in COVID-19. Clones were sequenced by immunoSEQ multiplex PCR, and TCRdb holds only the in-frame ones, with some missing. Here the sample spans tens of thousands of clones, around nine tenths being singletons. The material sequenced was peripheral blood. These receptors were obtained from a man aged 60 to 69 with active COVID-19.

The chain recombines TRBV9 with TRBJ2-1; 7 nucleotides line up with TRBD2. The V gene end was trimmed by 6 bases and the J gene end by 2 bases; junction bases not matched to a gene: 8. The germline V gene encodes CDR1 SGDLS and CDR2 YYNGEE. The CDR3 is made up of 15 amino acids. CDR3 sequence: CASTFRDYTYNEQFF. The CDR3 DNA sequence: TGTGCCAGCACCTTCCGGGACTACACCTACAATGAGCAGTTCTTC.

The J gene is TRBJ1-5, the V gene TRBV3-1 (or the pseudogene TRBV3-2); D uncertain. Germline V CDR1 and CDR2: LGHDT, YNNKEL (reference sequence). Trimming pared 1 base from V and 7 bases from J, leaving 14 bases between. The CDR3 has 15 residues. CDR3 loop: CASSQGPWPQQPQHF. In DNA, the CDR3 is TGTGCCAGCAGCCAAGGCCCCTGGCCGCAACAGCCCCAGCATTTT.

V is TRBV3-1 (or the pseudogene TRBV3-2) and J is TRBJ2-1, with 9 bases aligning to TRBD2. Germline trimming cut 5 bases from V and 1 base from J; bases unmatched to any gene: 3. CDR3 length equals 15 residues. CDR1 LGHDT and CDR2 YNNKEL come from the germline V gene (reference sequence). In nucleotides, the CDR3 is TGTGCCAGCAGCGGGACTAGCTGGTCCTACAATGAGCAGTTCTTC. It specifies CASSGTSWSYNEQFF.

The chain links TRBV10-2 to TRBJ2-5; D might be TRBD2 (5 bases). Per germline, CDR1 WSHSY and CDR2 SAAADI. The germline V and J ends were trimmed by 8 bases and 5 bases, with 12 bases remaining between them. The CDR3 runs to 12 residues. The chain's CDR3 is CASGSRAETQYF. The CDR3 bases are TGCGCCAGCGGGAGTAGGGCGGAGACCCAGTACTTC.

The chain combines TRBV6-4 with TRBJ2-2, with a weak D call TRBD1 (5 bases). Looked up from germline, CDR1 is MRHNA and CDR2 is SNTAGT. Trimming pared 5 bases from V and 3 bases from J, leaving 7 bases between. The CDR3 runs to 13 residues. CDR3 residues: CASSPRDTGELFF. CDR3 sequence (DNA): TGTGCCAGCAGTCCCAGGGACACCGGGGAGCTGTTTTTT.

This clone came up once. J is TRBJ2-4 and V is TRBV2; no firm D call. Trimming removed 9 bases at V and 0 bases at J, with 9 bases between. This CDR3 has 13 amino acids. Germline-derived CDR1 and CDR2 are SNHLY and FYNNEI. CDR3 coding DNA: TGTGCCAGTTCGAGTCAAGCCAAAAACATTCAGTACTTC. This sequence encodes CASSSQAKNIQYF.

The genes are TRBV7-8 and TRBJ2-2, with TRBD2 matching over 8 bases. The CDR3 length is 17 residues. V trimming: 5 bases; J trimming: 7 bases; junction bases outside the gene matches: 15. In germline, CDR1 is SGHVS, CDR2 FQNEAQ. CDR3 DNA sequence: TGTGCCAGCAGCCCTAGCGAGATAGCGGGAAGGGGCGGGGAGCTGTTTTTT. This translates into CASSPSEIAGRGGELFF.

This clone was seen a few times. The V and J genes are TRBV29-1 and TRBJ1-2, with D possibly matching TRBD1 (6 bases). The length of the CDR3 is 14 residues. The germline V gene has CDR1 SQVTM and CDR2 ANQGSEA. V was clipped by 7 bases and J by 3 bases, with 18 bases between them. CDR3 protein: CSAPSGVLDYGYTF. CDR3 coding DNA: TGCAGCGCCCCCTCAGGGGTTCTTGACTATGGCTACACCTTC. Supplemented by reference TRBV29-1 and TRBJ1-2, the full variable domain reads SAVISQKPSRDICQRGTSLTIQCQVDSQVTMMFWYRQQPGQSLTLIATANQGSEATYESGFVIDKFPISRPNLTFSTLTVSNMSPEDSSIYLCSAPSGVLDYGYTFGSGTRLTVV.

The genes are TRBV12-3 or TRBV12-4 and TRBJ1-2; D might be TRBD1 (5 bases). V lost 6 bases and J lost 5, with 13 bases in between. The CDR3 consists of 13 residues. The CDR3 region has the DNA TGTGCCAGCAGCAACAGGCTCTCGTATGGCTACACCTTC. As protein: CASSNRLSYGYTF.

This chain joins TRBV11-2 and TRBJ2-1; 11 positions match TRBD2. J lost 6 bases, V lost 7 bases, and 5 bases had no gene match. CDR1 and CDR2 from the germline V gene are SGHAT and FQNNGV. CDR3 length: 14 amino acids. The CDR3 loop is CASTHLAGGNEQFF. CDR3 DNA sequence: TGTGCCAGCACCCACCTAGCGGGGGGCAATGAGCAGTTCTTC.

This clone occurred once. The CDR3 is CASSRDTEAFF. DNA of the CDR3: TGTGCCAGCAGCCGGGACACTGAAGCTTTCTTT. The V call is TRBV5-6, the J call TRBJ1-1; D call uncertain. This CDR3 comprises 11 residues. V was shortened by 4 bases and J by 3 bases, with 4 bases between the two germline ends. From germline, CDR1 is SGHDT and CDR2 YYEEEE.